These 18 T cell receptor beta chains were sequenced from one sample in a study of control samples from healthy donors and cancer patients. TCRdb's copy holds only in-frame clones and misses some; the assay was immunoSEQ multiplex PCR. The profile shows over 150,000 clones, around 92% of them singletons. Input material: blood. These receptors were taken from a middle-aged woman in good health.

The chain joins TRBV11-1 to TRBJ2-7; tentative D call: TRBD2 (6 bases). CDR3 size: 15 residues. The V end was cut by 6 bases, the J end by 2 bases, with 17 bases between. Germline V gene lookup returns CDR1 SGHAT and CDR2 FQDESV (reference sequence). This chain's CDR3 is CASRYRSGLTYEQYF. The CDR3 DNA sequence: TGTGCCAGCAGATACCGATCGGGACTCACCTACGAGCAGTACTTC. The variable domain in full, with the rest retrieved from reference TRBV11-1 and TRBJ2-7, is EAEVAQSPRYKITEKSQAVAFWCDPISGHATLYWYRQILGQGPELLVQFQDESVVDDSQLPKDRFSAERLKGVDSTLKIQPAELGDSAMYLCASRYRSGLTYEQYFGPGTRLTVT.

The chain joins TRBV6-5 to TRBJ1-2; D is ambiguous. V lost 5 bases and J 2 bases, leaving 12 bases between the germline ends. This CDR3 is built from 14 residues. In germline, CDR1 is MNHEY, CDR2 SVGAGI. CDR3 in DNA: TGTGCCAGCAGTACCATGGGTACGAACTATGGCTACACCTTC. Protein: CASSTMGTNYGYTF.

The CDR3 region has the DNA TGCGCCAGCAGCTTGGGAATGGGTTTAGTCGAAAAACTGTTTTTT. Amino acid sequence: CASSLGMGLVEKLFF. The chain has TRBV5-1 and TRBJ1-4; D unclear. V was trimmed by 0 bases and J by 8 bases, leaving 14 bases between them. The CDR3 sequence is 15 residues long. The germline CDR1 and CDR2 sequences are SGHRS and YFSETQ.

J is TRBJ2-5 and V is TRBV2, with D uncertain. CDR3 length equals 15 residues. Germline CDR1 SNHLY, CDR2 FYNNEI. With 1 base removed from V and 1 base from J, the gap between germline ends came to 10 bases. The chain's CDR3 is CASSEGGHIQETQYF. In nucleotides, the CDR3 is TGTGCCAGCAGTGAAGGTGGGCACATCCAAGAGACCCAGTACTTC.

This chain connects TRBV5-4 to TRBJ1-2; TRBD1 aligns across 9 bases. Germline CDR1 SGHNT, CDR2 YYREEE (reference sequence). Trimming at V came to 4 bases and at J to 5 bases, leaving 0 bases not matched to a gene. This CDR3 has 12 amino acids. CDR3 nucleotides: TGTGCCAGCAGCGGGACAGGGTATGGCTACACCTTC. Translating it yields CASSGTGYGYTF.

The V and J genes are TRBV2 and TRBJ1-2; D gene unclear. Trimming removed 6 bases from V and 12 bases from J, with 14 bases in between. Germline CDR1 reads SNHLY; CDR2 reads FYNNEI. CDR3 length: 11 amino acids. This CDR3 is CASSEGVSDTF. The DNA for the CDR3 is TGTGCCAGCAGCGAGGGCGTCTCGGACACCTTC.

This clone was detected only once. The genes are TRBV2 and TRBJ2-7; D is unresolved. From germline, CDR1 is SNHLY and CDR2 FYNNEI. The CDR3 length is 13 residues. The ends were cut back, 0 bases at V and 3 bases at J, with 6 bases in the middle. In DNA form, the CDR3 reads TGTGCCAGCAGTGAAGCAACGTTCTACGAGCAGTACTTC. Translated, it gives CASSEATFYEQYF. The full variable domain, rest sourced from reference TRBV2 and TRBJ2-7, is EPEVTQTPSHQVTQMGQEVILRCVPISNHLYFYWYRQILGQKVEFLVSFYNNEISEKSEIFDDQFSVERPDGSNFTLKIRSTKLEDSAMYFCASSEATFYEQYFGPGTRLTVT.

The rearrangement joins TRBV10-3 to TRBJ1-5, with no clear D. V was pared by 4 bases and J by 2 bases, with 6 bases between. The CDR3 is 13 residues long. The germline CDR1 and CDR2 sequences are ENHRY and SYGVKD. CDR3 loop: CAISAGGNQPQHF. DNA of the CDR3: TGTGCCATCAGTGCAGGTGGCAATCAGCCCCAGCATTTT.

Of note for this clone: Sequence at one end of the junction differs from germline and may be a read error. The chain recombines TRBV19 with TRBJ2-3, with D perhaps matching TRBD1 (5 bases). The germline gives CDR1 LNHDA, CDR2 SQIVND (reference sequence). This CDR3 has 16 residues. In DNA form, the CDR3 reads TGTGTCAGTAGTATAGATGCAGGGTCCCTCCTAGATACGCAGTATTTT. Its protein product is CVSSIDAGSLLDTQYF. Full variable domain (remainder filled in from reference TRBV19 and TRBJ2-3): DGGITQSPKYLFRKEGQNVTLSCEQNLNHDAMYWYRQDPGQGLRLIYYSQIVNDFQKGDIAEGYSVSREKKESFPLTVTSAQKNPTAFYLCVSSIDAGSLLDTQYFGPGTRLTVL.

This chain links TRBV5-4 with TRBJ1-1; D is unresolved. CDR3 length: 13 amino acids. Looked up from germline, CDR1 is SGHNT and CDR2 is YYREEE (reference sequence). The V and J ends lost 4 bases and 4 bases respectively, with 11 bases between them. CDR3: CASSAAMGTEAFF. The CDR3 nucleotides read TGTGCCAGCAGCGCAGCGATGGGCACTGAAGCTTTCTTT.

The chain combines TRBV19 with TRBJ2-1, with 9 nucleotides matching TRBD2. With V trimmed by 7 bases and J by 8 bases, 15 bases remained unmatched. From germline, CDR1 is LNHDA and CDR2 SQIVND (reference sequence). The length of the CDR3 is 16 residues. The CDR3 protein is CASKEGGGALFDEQFF. The CDR3 DNA reads TGTGCCAGTAAGGAGGGCGGGGGGGCTTTGTTCGATGAGCAGTTCTTC.

This sequence joins TRBV6-5 and TRBJ2-3, with a tentative D call TRBD1 (7 bases). CDR3 size: 15 residues. Per germline, CDR1 MNHEY and CDR2 SVGAGI. V gave up 2 bases and J gave up 5 bases, with 14 bases separating them. The DNA for the CDR3 is TGTGCCAGCAGTTACGTTAGGGGGCGGGGAGATACGCAGTATTTT. Protein product: CASSYVRGRGDTQYF.

The V gene is TRBV14, the J gene TRBJ2-7; D is undetermined. This CDR3 has 15 residues. Germline V CDR1 and CDR2: SGHDN, FVKESK. Trimming took off 0 bases at V and 3 bases at J, with 12 bases between the two ends. CDR3 amino acids: CASSQDNNRNYEQYF. For the CDR3, the DNA is TGTGCCAGCAGCCAAGATAATAACAGAAACTACGAGCAGTACTTC.

V and J are TRBV5-1 and TRBJ1-2; maybe TRBD1 (5 bases). V was cut by 6 bases and J by 7 bases, with 22 bases left in between. Germline CDR1 reads SGHRS; CDR2 reads YFSETQ. The CDR3 consists of 15 residues. The CDR3 loop reads CASKLAAREGIGYTF. The CDR3 region has the DNA TGCGCCAGCAAGCTTGCGGCCAGGGAGGGAATTGGCTACACCTTC.

The chain is built from TRBV7-2 and TRBJ2-7; possibly TRBD1 or TRBD2 for D (7 bases each). The CDR3 has 16 residues. Germline-derived CDR1 and CDR2 are SGHTA and FQGNSA. V dropped 4 bases and J dropped 5 bases, with 21 bases sitting between them. CDR3 nucleotides: TGTGCCAGCAGCTGGGCTGGAGGGAGGGGGCGCAACGAGCAGTACTTC. This sequence encodes CASSWAGGRGRNEQYF.

This sequence joins TRBV6-6 and TRBJ1-2; D call uncertain. V lost 0 bases to trimming and J lost 5 bases, with 10 bases between them. CDR3 length: 14 amino acids. Germline V gives CDR1 MNHNY, CDR2 SVGAGI (reference sequence). The CDR3 DNA reads as TGTGCCAGCAGTTACTCGAAACAGTTATATGGCTACACCTTC. Protein sequence: CASSYSKQLYGYTF.

A single count supports this clone. The chain joins TRBV13 to TRBJ2-2, with 11 bases matching TRBD2. In germline, CDR1 is PRHDT, CDR2 FYEKMQ (reference sequence). The CDR3 length is 16 residues. Unmatched junction bases numbered 5, after V lost 5 bases and J lost 3 bases. The CDR3 DNA is TGTGCCAGCAGCCCGGGGACTAGCGGCTACACCGGGGAGCTGTTTTTT. This gives the protein CASSPGTSGYTGELFF.

This chain joins TRBV2 and TRBJ1-4; TRBD1 matches at 8 bases. CDR3 length: 15 residues. Germline lookup yields CDR1 SNHLY and CDR2 FYNNEI. J was trimmed by 8 bases and V by 1 base; bases with no gene match: 6. DNA for the CDR3: TGTGCCAGCAGTGAAGGGACAGGGAGGGACGAAAAACTGTTTTTT. It is translated as CASSEGTGRDEKLFF.